Below are 29 T cell receptor beta chains sequenced from a single sample in a study of monozygotic twins with inflammatory bowel disease. TCRdb reprocessed the 5' RACE reads, with one entry per CDR3 protein and no DNA. This listing includes about 330,000 distinct CDR3 sequences. Sequencing was carried out using blood. Source of these receptors: a human donor with ulcerative colitis or Crohn's disease, or a healthy co-twin of an affected twin (not recorded which).

The chain couples TRBV5-1 to TRBJ2-2. CDR1 is SGHRS, CDR2 YFSETQ, per germline. The length of the CDR3 is 16 residues. CDR3: CASSLGLRTGTGELFF.

J is TRBJ2-5 and V is TRBV6-5; TCRdb gives TRBD1 as the D gene, but with no DNA this cannot be confirmed. Germline CDR1 reads MNHEY; CDR2 reads SVGAGI. The CDR3 covers 14 residues. This chain's CDR3 is CSSSYWGDRKTQYF.

This chain uses TRBV7-9 with TRBJ2-7; TCRdb's assignment of TRBD1 cannot be checked, as there is no DNA. Germline loops: CDR1 SEHNR, CDR2 FQNEAQ (reference sequence). There are 15 residues in the CDR3. This CDR3 is CASSLGSGVPYEQYF.

The chain carries TRBV20-1 and TRBJ1-6. CDR3 size: 13 residues. Looked up from germline, CDR1 is DFQATT and CDR2 is SNEGSKA (reference sequence). CDR3: CSGGGEKDSPLHF.

The genes are TRBV7-2 and TRBJ2-7; TCRdb returns TRBD2, unconfirmable since there is no DNA. CDR3 length: 16 residues. CDR1 and CDR2 from the germline V gene are SGHTA and FQGNSA. The CDR3 is CASSSQGGIRSYEQYF. The whole variable domain, remainder taken from reference TRBV7-2 and TRBJ2-7, is GAGVSQSPSNKVTEKGKDVELRCDPISGHTALYWYRQSLGQGLEFLIYFQGNSAPDKSGLPSDRFSAERTGGSVSTLTIQRTQQEDSAVYLCASSSQGGIRSYEQYFGPGTRLTVT.

V is TRBV5-1 and J is TRBJ2-7; the D gene TCRdb calls, TRBD1, cannot be checked with no DNA. Germline V gives CDR1 SGHRS, CDR2 YFSETQ. The CDR3 runs to 15 residues. CDR3 sequence reads: CASAASVGTTYEQYF.

J is TRBJ2-3 and V is TRBV11-2. The germline gives CDR1 SGHAT, CDR2 FQNNGV. This CDR3 contains 15 residues. CDR3 in amino acids: CASSRKTPSTDTQYF.

The chain employs TRBV2 and TRBJ2-5. The CDR3 covers 12 residues. Germline V lookup: CDR1 SNHLY, CDR2 FYNNEI. The CDR3 region is CASTIFRETQYF.

The rearrangement joins TRBV20-1 to TRBJ2-1; the TCRdb D gene call, TRBD1, has no DNA to confirm it. Germline V lookup: CDR1 DFQATT, CDR2 SNEGSKA (reference sequence). The CDR3 runs 16 residues. The CDR3 region is CSAVNPRTGSYNEQFF.

The chain joins TRBV11-2 to TRBJ2-1; TCRdb calls TRBD1, which cannot be checked without DNA. There are 15 residues in the CDR3. Germline loops: CDR1 SGHAT, CDR2 FQNNGV. CDR3 protein: CASSFDLPGYNEQFF.

The V gene is TRBV10-3, the J gene TRBJ1-3. Germline V gene data show CDR1 as ENHRY and CDR2 as SYGVKD. The CDR3 is 14 residues long. CDR3 sequence: CAISESGRGNTIYF.

The chain couples TRBV5-1 to TRBJ2-1; checking the TCRdb D call of TRBD1 is not possible without DNA. This CDR3 comprises 16 residues. Germline V gives CDR1 SGHRS, CDR2 YFSETQ. The CDR3 protein is CASSLEGQAGYNEQFF.

This chain joins TRBV7-9 and TRBJ2-2; the D call of TRBD1 rests on TCRdb alone, since no DNA is present to check it. The CDR3 spans 14 residues. CDR1 and CDR2 from the germline V gene are SEHNR and FQNEAQ (reference sequence). CDR3: CASSSTRQGRELFF.

The chain's CDR3 is CASSPLAGNTGELFF. The rearrangement joins TRBV10-1 to TRBJ2-2; TCRdb proposes TRBD2, but this gene call is untestable without DNA. Germline assignment: CDR1 WNHNN and CDR2 SYGVQD (reference sequence). This CDR3 is built from 15 residues.

The chain employs TRBV7-9 and TRBJ2-7. Germline V gene lookup returns CDR1 SEHNR and CDR2 FQNEAQ (reference sequence). The CDR3 runs to 14 residues. The CDR3 protein is CASSRQMPDYEQYF.

The gene calls are TRBV5-6 and TRBJ2-2; without DNA, the TCRdb call of TRBD2 cannot be checked. The V gene's germline CDR1 is SGHDT and CDR2 YYEEEE. The CDR3 is 15 residues long. This chain's CDR3 is CASSSLAGGTGELFF. The full variable domain, its missing parts supplied by reference TRBV5-6 and TRBJ2-2, is DAGVTQSPTHLIKTRGQQVTLRCSPKSGHDTVSWYQQALGQGPQFIFQYYEEEERQRGNFPDRFSGHQFPNYSSELNVNALLLGDSALYLCASSSLAGGTGELFFGEGSRLTVL.

The genes are TRBV28 and TRBJ1-2; as DNA is missing, the TRBD1 call by TCRdb cannot be tested. The germline V gene has CDR1 MDHEN and CDR2 SYDVKM. CDR3 length equals 15 residues. CDR3 region: CASSRVSGGNYGYTF.

The chain employs TRBV6-1 and TRBJ1-1; TCRdb's D call, TRBD1, is unchecked because there is no DNA. Germline V gives CDR1 MNHNS, CDR2 SASEGT. The CDR3 has 12 amino acids. Here the CDR3 reads CASSEGWGRAFF.

The V call is TRBV12-3 or TRBV12-4, the J call TRBJ2-2; TCRdb's assignment of TRBD2 cannot be checked, as there is no DNA. There are 13 residues in the CDR3. CDR3: CANSRGGTGELFF.

V and J are TRBV11-2 and TRBJ2-3; TCRdb's D call, TRBD2, is unchecked because there is no DNA. CDR3 length: 17 residues. Germline V gene sequence: CDR1 SGHAT, CDR2 FQNNGV. CDR3 amino acids: CASSLKLLSGGADTQYF.

This chain joins TRBV20-1 and TRBJ1-5; without DNA, the TCRdb call of TRBD1 cannot be checked. The CDR3 runs to 15 residues. Germline CDR1 DFQATT, CDR2 SNEGSKA (reference sequence). CDR3 amino acids: CSANRDSGKNQPQHF.

This rearrangement joins TRBV18 to TRBJ2-7. Germline V gene sequence: CDR1 KGHSH, CDR2 LQKENI. The CDR3 has 14 amino acids. The CDR3 here is CASSPPAGFYEQYF.

This chain joins TRBV5-6 and TRBJ1-1; TCRdb reports TRBD1, a call that lacks DNA to check it against. Per germline, CDR1 SGHDT and CDR2 YYEEEE. The CDR3 runs to 15 residues. The CDR3 loop reads CASSSIRDILPQAFF. The variable domain in full, with the rest retrieved from reference TRBV5-6 and TRBJ1-1, is DAGVTQSPTHLIKTRGQQVTLRCSPKSGHDTVSWYQQALGQGPQFIFQYYEEEERQRGNFPDRFSGHQFPNYSSELNVNALLLGDSALYLCASSSIRDILPQAFFGQGTRLTVV.

The V and J genes are TRBV5-1 and TRBJ2-7; TCRdb outputs TRBD1, but without DNA this stays unchecked. The germline V gene has CDR1 SGHRS and CDR2 YFSETQ. This CDR3 spans 15 amino acids. The CDR3 here is CASSLALRVGDEQYF.

The rearrangement uses TRBV7-3 and TRBJ2-3; absent DNA, TCRdb's TRBD1 call cannot be checked. The CDR3 runs to 14 residues. Germline lookup yields CDR1 SGHTA and CDR2 FQGTGA. This chain's CDR3 is CASSDMGDPYTQYF. Variable domain in full (rest from reference TRBV7-3 and TRBJ2-3): GAGVSQTPSNKVTEKGKYVELRCDPISGHTALYWYRQSLGQGPEFLIYFQGTGAADDSGLPNDRFFAVRPEGSVSTLKIQRTERGDSAVYLCASSDMGDPYTQYFGPGTRLTVL.

CDR3 region: CASSAFESPLHF. The gene calls are TRBV7-8 and TRBJ1-6. Germline V lookup: CDR1 SGHVS, CDR2 FQNEAQ. The CDR3 runs to 12 residues.

This chain links TRBV20-1 with TRBJ2-2. CDR1 is DFQATT and CDR2 is SNEGSKA in the germline V gene (reference sequence). The CDR3 runs to 14 residues. CDR3: CSASGTANTGELFF.

The chain couples TRBV27 to TRBJ2-6; the TRBD1 assignment by TCRdb is unverifiable without DNA. Germline CDR1 is MNHEY and CDR2 is SMNVEV (reference sequence). The length of the CDR3 is 16 residues. The chain's CDR3 is CASSLSPGSVANVLTF.

CDR3 sequence reads: CASSESGATDTQYF. This sequence joins TRBV6-4 and TRBJ2-3; TCRdb reports TRBD1, a call that lacks DNA to check it against. The length of the CDR3 is 14 residues. Germline V gene sequence: CDR1 MRHNA, CDR2 SNTAGT.